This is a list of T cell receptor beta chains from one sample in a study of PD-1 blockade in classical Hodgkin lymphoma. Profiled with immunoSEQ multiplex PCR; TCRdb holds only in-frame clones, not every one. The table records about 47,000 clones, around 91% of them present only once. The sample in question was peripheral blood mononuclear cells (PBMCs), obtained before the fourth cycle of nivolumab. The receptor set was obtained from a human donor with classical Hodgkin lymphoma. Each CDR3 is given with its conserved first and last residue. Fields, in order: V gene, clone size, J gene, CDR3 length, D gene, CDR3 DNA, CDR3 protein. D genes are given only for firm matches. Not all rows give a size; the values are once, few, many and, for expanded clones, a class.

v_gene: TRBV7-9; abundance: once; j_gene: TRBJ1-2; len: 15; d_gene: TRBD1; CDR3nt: TGTGCCACTTCCAGGGGGCTTGTCGCTAACTATGGCTACACCTTC; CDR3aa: CATSRGLVANYGYTF
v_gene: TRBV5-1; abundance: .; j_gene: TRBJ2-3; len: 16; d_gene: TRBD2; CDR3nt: TGCGCCAGCAGGGAGGGGACTAGCGGGAGCACAGATACGCAGTATTTT; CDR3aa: CASREGTSGSTDTQYF
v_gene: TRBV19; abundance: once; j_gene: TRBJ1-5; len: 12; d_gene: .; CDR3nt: TGTGCCAGTAGCAATCGGAGACAGCCCCAGCATTTT; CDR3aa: CASSNRRQPQHF
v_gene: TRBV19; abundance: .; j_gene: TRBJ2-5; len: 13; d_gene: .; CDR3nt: TGTGCCAGTAGTATTCAAAACCAAGAGACCCAGTACTTC; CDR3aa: CASSIQNQETQYF
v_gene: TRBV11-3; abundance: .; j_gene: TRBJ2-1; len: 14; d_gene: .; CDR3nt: TGTGCCAGCAGCTTCCTCCGACGGAGCAATGAGCAGTTCTTC; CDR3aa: CASSFLRRSNEQFF
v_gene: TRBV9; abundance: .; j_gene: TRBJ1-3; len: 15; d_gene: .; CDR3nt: TGTGCCAGCAGCTCGCCGGCCCAGCGAGGAGACACCATATATTTT; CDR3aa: CASSSPAQRGDTIYF
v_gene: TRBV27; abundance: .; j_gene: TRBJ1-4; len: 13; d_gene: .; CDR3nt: TGTGCCAGCAGTTTTGCAACAGGTTTAAAACTGTTTTTT; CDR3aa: CASSFATGLKLFF
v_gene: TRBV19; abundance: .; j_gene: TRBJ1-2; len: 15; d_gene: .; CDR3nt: TGTGCCAGTAGGAATAGGGCGGGAGAAAATAAAGGTTACACCTTC; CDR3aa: CASRNRAGENKGYTF
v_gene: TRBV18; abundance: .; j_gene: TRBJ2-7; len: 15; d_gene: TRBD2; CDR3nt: TGTGCCAGCTCACCGGGTAGCGGGAGTCTGTACGAGCAGTACTTC; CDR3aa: CASSPGSGSLYEQYF
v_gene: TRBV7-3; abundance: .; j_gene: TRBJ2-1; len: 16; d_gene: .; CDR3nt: TGTGCCAGCAGCTTAAGTGGGAGGACTAACTACAATGAGCAGTTCTTC; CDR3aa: CASSLSGRTNYNEQFF
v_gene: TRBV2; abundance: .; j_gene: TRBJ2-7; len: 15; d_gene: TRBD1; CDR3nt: TGTGCCAGCAGAAAACCGGGACAGACTGCCTACGAGCAGTACTTC; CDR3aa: CASRKPGQTAYEQYF
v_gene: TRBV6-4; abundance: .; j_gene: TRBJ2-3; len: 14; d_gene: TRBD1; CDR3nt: TGTGCCAGCAGTGACGCAGGGGGAGCAGATACGCAGTATTTT; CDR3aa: CASSDAGGADTQYF
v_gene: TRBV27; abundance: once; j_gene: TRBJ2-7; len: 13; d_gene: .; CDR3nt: TGTGCCAGCAGTGTCAGGGGGGACTACGAGCAGTACTTC; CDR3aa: CASSVRGDYEQYF
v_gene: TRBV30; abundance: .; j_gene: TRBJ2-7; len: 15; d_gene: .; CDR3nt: TGTGCCTGGAGTCCCGGATATGACTCCTCAGGGGAGCAGTACTTC; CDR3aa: CAWSPGYDSSGEQYF
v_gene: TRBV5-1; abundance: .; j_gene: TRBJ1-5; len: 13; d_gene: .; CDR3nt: TGCGCCAGCAGCTTGGATGGGGACCAGCCCCAGCATTTT; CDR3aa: CASSLDGDQPQHF
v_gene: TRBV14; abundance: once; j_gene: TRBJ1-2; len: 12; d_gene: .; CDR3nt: TGTGCCAGCAGCCCTGTCAACTATGGCTACACCTTC; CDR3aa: CASSPVNYGYTF
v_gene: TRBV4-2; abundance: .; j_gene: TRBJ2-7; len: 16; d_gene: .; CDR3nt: TGTGCCAGCAGCCAAGCCCCGCGAACGTGGGATTACGAGCAGTACTTC; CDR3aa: CASSQAPRTWDYEQYF
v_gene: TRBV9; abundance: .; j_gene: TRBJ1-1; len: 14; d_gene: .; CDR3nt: TGTGCCAGCAGCGTCATAGACTCGAACACTGAAGCTTTCTTT; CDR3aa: CASSVIDSNTEAFF
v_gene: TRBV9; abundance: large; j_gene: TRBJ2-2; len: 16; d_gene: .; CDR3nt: TGTGCCAGCAGCGTGACCAGAGGGGCTAACACCGGGGAGCTGTTTTTT; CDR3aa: CASSVTRGANTGELFF
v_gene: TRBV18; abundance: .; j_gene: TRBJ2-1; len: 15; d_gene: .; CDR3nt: TGTGCCAGCTCACCACGACCCCAGCCGAACAATGAGCAGTTCTTC; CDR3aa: CASSPRPQPNNEQFF
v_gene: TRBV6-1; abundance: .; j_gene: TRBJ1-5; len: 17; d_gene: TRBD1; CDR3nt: TGTGCCAGCAGTGAAAGAGAGGACAGGGGTAGCAATCAGCCCCAGCATTTT; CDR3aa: CASSEREDRGSNQPQHF
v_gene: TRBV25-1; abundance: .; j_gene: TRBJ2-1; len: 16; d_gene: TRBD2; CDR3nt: TGTGCCAGCAGTGACGACTCTAGCGGGAGGTTGTATGAGCAGTTCTTC; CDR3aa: CASSDDSSGRLYEQFF
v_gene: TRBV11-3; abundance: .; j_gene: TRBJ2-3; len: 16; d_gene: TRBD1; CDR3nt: TGTGCCAGCAGCTTGGGGGACAGGGGAGCAACAGATACGCAGTATTTT; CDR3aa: CASSLGDRGATDTQYF
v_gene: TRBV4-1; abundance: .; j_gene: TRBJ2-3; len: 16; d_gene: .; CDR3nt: TGCGCCAGCAGCCAAGGCCCGAGTACTAGCACAGATACGCAGTATTTT; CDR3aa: CASSQGPSTSTDTQYF
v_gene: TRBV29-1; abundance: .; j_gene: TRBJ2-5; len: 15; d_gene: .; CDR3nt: TGCAGCGTTCCCCCGATGGGGGGCCGAGAAGAGACCCAGTACTTC; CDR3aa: CSVPPMGGREETQYF
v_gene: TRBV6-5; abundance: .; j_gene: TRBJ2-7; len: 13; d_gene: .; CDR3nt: TGTGCCAGCAGTCCCCAGGTGGTTGACGAGCAGTACTTC; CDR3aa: CASSPQVVDEQYF
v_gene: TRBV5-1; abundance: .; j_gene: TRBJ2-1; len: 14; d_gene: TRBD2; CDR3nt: TGCGCCAGCAGCTGGACGGGAGGGCCGAATGAGCAGTTCTTC; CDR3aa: CASSWTGGPNEQFF
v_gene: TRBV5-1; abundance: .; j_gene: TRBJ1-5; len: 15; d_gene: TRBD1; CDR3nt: TGCGCCAGCAGCTTGGAAGGGGGCCAGAATCAGCCCCAGCATTTT; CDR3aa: CASSLEGGQNQPQHF
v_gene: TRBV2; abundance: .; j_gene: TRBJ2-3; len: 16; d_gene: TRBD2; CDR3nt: TGTGCCAGCAAGGGCGCGGCTAGCGGGAGTTCAGATACGCAGTATTTT; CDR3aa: CASKGAASGSSDTQYF
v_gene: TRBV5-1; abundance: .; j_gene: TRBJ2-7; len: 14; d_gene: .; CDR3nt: TGCGCCAGCAGCTTGGACGGGGGTTCCTACGAGCAGTACTTC; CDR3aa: CASSLDGGSYEQYF
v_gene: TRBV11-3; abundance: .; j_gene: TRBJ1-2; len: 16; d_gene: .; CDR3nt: TGTGCCAGCAGCTCGCGAGCGTTCACAAAGGACTATGGCTACACCTTC; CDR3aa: CASSSRAFTKDYGYTF
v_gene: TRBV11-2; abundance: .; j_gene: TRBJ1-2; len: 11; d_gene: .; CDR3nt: TGTGCCAGCCAGGGCGACTATGGCTACACCTTC; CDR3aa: CASQGDYGYTF
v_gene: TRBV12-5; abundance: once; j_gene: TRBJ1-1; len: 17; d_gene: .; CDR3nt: TGTGCTAGTGGTTTGGTAGGCACAAGTGGGGGCTACACTGAAGCTTTCTTT; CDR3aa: CASGLVGTSGGYTEAFF
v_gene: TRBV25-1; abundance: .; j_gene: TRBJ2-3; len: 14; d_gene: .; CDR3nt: TGTGCCAGCAGTGAGAGTAGCGGTTCAGATACGCAGTATTTT; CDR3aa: CASSESSGSDTQYF
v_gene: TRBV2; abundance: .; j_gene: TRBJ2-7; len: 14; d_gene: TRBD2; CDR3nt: TGTGCCAGCAGTGAGACTAGCGGGAGTTACGAGCAGTACTTC; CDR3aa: CASSETSGSYEQYF
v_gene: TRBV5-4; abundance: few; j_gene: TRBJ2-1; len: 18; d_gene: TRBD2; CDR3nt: TGTGCCAGCAGCAAGGGGGGACTAGCGGGAGTAACCTACAATGAGCAGTTCTTC; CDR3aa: CASSKGGLAGVTYNEQFF
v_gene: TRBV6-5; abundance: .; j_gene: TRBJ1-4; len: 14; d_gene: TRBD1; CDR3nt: TGTGCCAGCAGTTCGACAGGGGGGGATGAAAAACTGTTTTTT; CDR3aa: CASSSTGGDEKLFF
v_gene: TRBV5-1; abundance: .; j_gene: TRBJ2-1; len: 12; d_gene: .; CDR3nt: TGCGCCACCCGCGGAGCCTTCAATGAGCAGTTCTTC; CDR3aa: CATRGAFNEQFF
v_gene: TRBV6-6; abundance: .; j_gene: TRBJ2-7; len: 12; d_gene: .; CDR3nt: TGTGCCAGCAGCGATCAGGACTACGAGCAGTACTTC; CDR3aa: CASSDQDYEQYF
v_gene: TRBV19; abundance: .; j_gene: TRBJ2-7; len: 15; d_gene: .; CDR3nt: TGTGCCAGTAGTATCGACCCAGCTTTTCCCTACGAGCAGTACTTC; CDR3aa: CASSIDPAFPYEQYF